These T cell receptor beta chains were read from a single sample in a study of early T cells in non-severe SARS-CoV-2 infection. TCRdb analysed the 5' RACE reads with MiXCR anew, one entry per CDR3 protein. The sample lists tens of thousands of distinct CDR3 sequences; around 6.5% were seen once. The sequenced sample was whole blood, obtained at baseline. The receptors originated from an adult who was a healthcare worker with PCR-confirmed SARS-CoV-2 infection or an uninfected control (not recorded which). CDR3s include the opening cysteine and the closing phenylalanine or tryptophan. A D gene is named only where the DNA matches it firmly. Clone size appears in some rows only: once, few, many, or a class for an expanded clone.

V gene: TRBV11-2
J gene: TRBJ1-2
clone size: many
D gene: NA
CDR3 protein: CASSRTPGDRRTNYGYTF
CDR3 DNA: TGTGCCAGCAGCCGGACCCCCGGAGACAGACGAACTAACTATGGCTACACCTTC

V gene: TRBV7-2
J gene: TRBJ1-5
clone size: NA
D gene: TRBD1
CDR3 protein: CASSDRGGQPQHF
CDR3 DNA: TGTGCCAGCAGTGACAGGGGGGGTCAGCCCCAGCATTTT

V gene: TRBV14
J gene: TRBJ2-7
clone size: NA
D gene: NA
CDR3 protein: CASSRVGTGAYEQYF
CDR3 DNA: TGTGCCAGCAGCCGAGTGGGGACGGGTGCCTACGAGCAGTACTTC

V gene: TRBV7-2
J gene: TRBJ1-3
clone size: many
D gene: NA
CDR3 protein: CASSTTLGGVGGNTIYF
CDR3 DNA: TGTGCCAGCAGCACCACCCTGGGGGGGGTTGGTGGAAACACCATATATTTT

V gene: TRBV7-8
J gene: TRBJ1-5
clone size: many
D gene: TRBD1
CDR3 protein: CASSFGTGANQPQHF
CDR3 DNA: TGTGCCAGCAGCTTTGGGACAGGGGCAAATCAGCCCCAGCATTTT

V gene: TRBV12-3/TRBV12-4
J gene: TRBJ2-7
clone size: many
D gene: NA
CDR3 protein: CASSLGGVPTLYEQYF
CDR3 DNA: TGTGCCAGCAGTTTAGGGGGAGTCCCCACCTTATACGAGCAGTACTTC

V gene: TRBV4-2
J gene: TRBJ2-1
clone size: few
D gene: NA
CDR3 protein: CASSQDLRRGSSGEQFF
CDR3 DNA: TGTGCCAGCAGCCAAGATCTTAGGAGGGGGAGCTCAGGTGAGCAGTTCTTC

V gene: TRBV6-1
J gene: TRBJ2-3
clone size: many
D gene: TRBD2
CDR3 protein: CASSEDVSGGYSTDTQYF
CDR3 DNA: TGTGCCAGCAGTGAGGATGTGAGCGGGGGGTATAGCACAGATACGCAGTATTTT

V gene: TRBV7-8
J gene: TRBJ2-3
clone size: few
D gene: NA
CDR3 protein: CASSAGGDTQYF
CDR3 DNA: TGTGCCAGCAGTGCAGGCGGGGATACGCAGTATTTT

V gene: TRBV5-1
J gene: TRBJ2-5
clone size: few
D gene: NA
CDR3 protein: CASSLQSQETQYF
CDR3 DNA: TGCGCCAGCAGCCTACAGTCACAAGAGACCCAGTACTTC

V gene: TRBV12-3/TRBV12-4
J gene: TRBJ2-5
clone size: many
D gene: TRBD1
CDR3 protein: CASTEDRPQETQYF
CDR3 DNA: TGTGCCAGCACCGAGGACAGGCCCCAAGAGACCCAGTACTTC

V gene: TRBV3-1
J gene: TRBJ2-5
clone size: many
D gene: TRBD2
CDR3 protein: CASSLTSSTETQYF
CDR3 DNA: TGTGCCAGCAGCTTGACTAGCTCAACGGAGACCCAGTACTTC

V gene: TRBV14
J gene: TRBJ1-3
clone size: many
D gene: NA
CDR3 protein: CASSQGRLRGRALSGNTIYF
CDR3 DNA: TGTGCCAGCAGCCAAGGACGGTTACGGGGGAGGGCCCTCTCTGGAAACACCATATATTTT

V gene: TRBV19
J gene: TRBJ2-1
clone size: NA
D gene: NA
CDR3 protein: CASSKQGPNEQFF
CDR3 DNA: TGTGCCAGTAGTAAACAGGGTCCGAATGAGCAGTTCTTC

V gene: TRBV7-3
J gene: TRBJ2-3
clone size: many
D gene: NA
CDR3 protein: CASSLGGTDTQYF
CDR3 DNA: TGTGCCAGCAGCTTAGGTGGCACAGATACGCAGTATTTT